This T cell receptor beta chain was captured in a study of OX40 agonist ivuxolimab in advanced cancers. Study summary: Patients were 82.7% male with ages roughly 20 to 85, mean 60. Prior anti-PD-1, anti-PD-L1 or anti-CTLA-4 therapy did not bar entry, and 40% to 45% had some.

The CDR3 totals 16 residues. CDR1 and CDR2 (germline): LNHDA, SQIVND (reference sequence). With 3 bases removed from V and 5 bases from J, the gap between germline ends came to 17 bases. Blood sampling was done at baseline, cycle 4 day 1, and cycle 7 day 1. Clones were read by immunoSEQ multiplex PCR, and TCRdb kept only the in-frame ones, dropping some. The sample yields 75,000 to 100,000 clones, 86% seen once. Sequenced here: CD4+ or CD8+ T cells sorted from blood, sampled in a trial of the OX40 agonist ivuxolimab. V and J are TRBV19 and TRBJ1-5; possible D gene TRBD1, 6 bases. The TCR originated in an adult with an advanced solid tumor such as melanoma, head and neck, liver or kidney cancer. This CDR3 is CASSILGTQRDQPQHF. CDR3 bases: TGTGCCAGTAGTATCCTCGGGACACAAAGAGATCAGCCCCAGCATTTT.